A single sample gave rise to the 20 T cell receptor beta chains below, sequenced in a study of CD8 T cells in ankylosing spondylitis. A single record per CDR3 protein comes from TCRdb applying MiXCR to the 5' RACE reads. The sample contains approximately 250,000 distinct CDR3 sequences, over 30% of which appear only once. Sample: blood, either unsorted or a sorted T cell fraction (not recorded which). The origin of the receptors is a male donor with ankylosing spondylitis or in good health (not recorded which).

CDR3: CASSQEVGYEQYF. Here the CDR3 DNA reads TGTGCCAGCAGCCAAGAGGTGGGCTACGAGCAGTACTTC. This chain connects TRBV4-2 to TRBJ2-7; D remains unclear. This CDR3 contains 13 residues. The germline V gene encodes CDR1 LGHNA and CDR2 YNFKEQ. V lost 0 bases and J lost 3, with 6 bases in between.

This chain joins TRBV12-3 or TRBV12-4 and TRBJ2-2; D possibly corresponds to TRBD2 (6 bases). This CDR3 region has 16 residues. V was trimmed by 6 bases and J by 5 bases, leaving 19 bases between them. The CDR3 loop reads CASSLGRTRGTGELFF. The DNA for the CDR3 is TGTGCCAGCAGCCTAGGACGGACCCGGGGGACCGGGGAGCTGTTTTTT.

The chain joins TRBV10-3 to TRBJ2-3; D tentatively fits TRBD1 or TRBD2 (5 bases each). Trimming took 0 bases from V and 0 from J, leaving 7 bases between them. The V gene's germline CDR1 is ENHRY and CDR2 SYGVKD. The CDR3 runs to 15 residues. For the CDR3, the DNA is TGTGCCATCAGTGAGTCCTGGGGGAGCACAGATACGCAGTATTTT. This translates into CAISESWGSTDTQYF.

The chain recombines TRBV7-2 with TRBJ2-3, with TRBD2 matching over 7 bases. This CDR3 is 16 amino acids long. J lost 1 base, V lost 2 bases, and 6 bases had no gene match. Per germline, CDR1 SGHTA and CDR2 FQGNSA. The CDR3 region is CASSLIGLGGTDTQYF. As DNA, the CDR3 is TGTGCCAGCAGCTTAATAGGACTAGGGGGCACAGATACGCAGTATTTT.

The genes are TRBV6-2 or TRBV6-3 and TRBJ2-7, with 8 bases matching TRBD1. Germline V gene data show CDR1 as MNHEY and CDR2 as SVGEGT. With 5 bases clipped from V and 2 bases from J, the junction kept 8 bases outside the gene matches. The length of the CDR3 is 15 residues. Here the CDR3 reads CASSAGTGVPYEQYF. The CDR3 DNA reads as TGTGCCAGCAGTGCCGGGACAGGTGTACCCTACGAGCAGTACTTC.

This clonotype was seen a handful of times. An end of the junction differs from the germline gene, which may be a read error. The CDR3 is CASSDRSGGTDTQYF. CDR3 coding DNA: TGTGCCAGCAGTGACCGTAGCGGGGGCACCGATACGCAGTATTTT. V gene TRBV6-4 combines with J gene TRBJ2-3, with 9 bases that match TRBD2. The CDR3 loop spans 15 amino acids. Germline V lookup: CDR1 MRHNA, CDR2 SNTAGT.

The chain is built from TRBV5-6 and TRBJ1-2, with D maybe TRBD1 (5 bases). Trimming shortened V by 3 bases and J by 4 bases, and 19 bases separated the two germline ends. The germline V gene encodes CDR1 SGHDT and CDR2 YYEEEE. CDR3 length equals 16 residues. The CDR3 reads CASSSRLSMGRYGYTF. The CDR3 DNA sequence: TGTGCCAGCAGCTCTCGACTATCAATGGGGCGCTATGGCTACACCTTC.

This rearrangement joins TRBV25-1 to TRBJ2-7; 8 bases match TRBD1. Germline-derived CDR1 and CDR2 are MGHDK and SYGVNS. V was pared by 6 bases and J by 2 bases, with 9 bases of the junction left unmatched. The CDR3 loop spans 15 amino acids. CDR3 sequence: CASSHKRQGPYEQYF. The CDR3, as DNA: TGTGCCAGCAGCCACAAGCGACAGGGGCCCTACGAGCAGTACTTC.

This clonotype has a handful of counts. V usage is TRBV6-5 and J usage is TRBJ1-4; 7 bases line up with TRBD1. Germline V CDR1 and CDR2: MNHEY, SVGAGI. The V gene end was trimmed by 4 bases and the J gene end by 8 bases; junction bases not matched to a gene: 10. The CDR3 spans 15 residues. CDR3 coding DNA: TGTGCCAGCAGTTCGCACAGGGGACGGGAGGAAAAACTGTTTTTT. Translated: CASSSHRGREEKLFF.

V gene TRBV12-3 or TRBV12-4 combines with J gene TRBJ1-6; 10 bases agree with TRBD1. Trimming took 0 bases from V and 3 from J; bases not matched to a gene: 2. This CDR3 region has 17 residues. CDR3 loop: CASSLAGQGIYNSPLHF. The CDR3 DNA reads as TGTGCCAGCAGTTTAGCGGGACAGGGGATCTATAATTCACCCCTCCACTTT.

This clonotype appeared a few times. This chain links TRBV20-1 with TRBJ2-7; either TRBD1 or TRBD2 may supply D (6 bases each). Trimming removed 3 bases at V and 3 bases at J, with 15 bases between. Germline V gene lookup returns CDR1 DFQATT and CDR2 SNEGSKA (reference sequence). The CDR3 has 14 amino acids. The CDR3 is CSARWGAHYYEQYF. Written as DNA, the CDR3 is TGCAGTGCTAGGTGGGGGGCACACTACTACGAGCAGTACTTC.

The rearrangement joins TRBV10-3 to TRBJ2-3; the match to TRBD2 covers 8 bases. V shed 3 bases and J 1 base; nucleotides not matched to a gene: 3. The CDR3 length is 15 residues. From germline, CDR1 is ENHRY and CDR2 SYGVKD. In DNA, the CDR3 is TGTGCCATCAGTGACCCGACTAGCGGCACAGATACGCAGTATTTT. Translating gives CAISDPTSGTDTQYF.

The rearrangement links TRBV12-3 or TRBV12-4 to TRBJ2-3; 12 bases are a match to TRBD2. V gave up 5 bases and J gave up 2 bases; unmatched junction bases: 5. The CDR3 totals 16 residues. DNA of the CDR3: TGTGCCAGCAGTCCTAGCGGGGGGGGGTTCACAGATACGCAGTATTTT. It specifies CASSPSGGGFTDTQYF.

V is TRBV12-3 or TRBV12-4 and J is TRBJ1-3, with D perhaps TRBD1 (6 bases). V lost 1 base, J lost 8 bases, and 9 bases lay in between. The CDR3 has 13 residues. The CDR3: CASSLEGGDTIYF. Here the CDR3 DNA reads TGTGCCAGCAGTTTAGAGGGGGGAGACACCATATATTTT.

The V call is TRBV5-5, the J call TRBJ2-2, with D tentatively TRBD1 (6 bases). The CDR3 contains 15 residues. With 6 bases removed from V and 4 bases from J, the gap between germline ends came to 16 bases. Per germline, CDR1 SGHKS and CDR2 YYEKEE (reference sequence). This chain's CDR3 is CASIDPQGITGELFF. CDR3 sequence (DNA): TGTGCCAGCATCGACCCTCAGGGGATCACCGGGGAGCTGTTTTTT.

The chain is built from TRBV25-1 and TRBJ1-3; unclear D gene. Germline V gene lookup returns CDR1 MGHDK and CDR2 SYGVNS. V shed 1 base and J shed 2 bases, with 6 bases lying between them. This CDR3 contains 14 residues. As DNA, the CDR3 is TGTGCCAGCAGTGAATCTAGGGCTGGAAACACCATATATTTT. This sequence encodes CASSESRAGNTIYF.

The chain recombines TRBV19 with TRBJ1-5, with 8 bases identical to TRBD1. The V and J ends lost 4 bases and 2 bases, in that order; junction bases with no gene match: 4. CDR3 size: 15 residues. Germline lookup yields CDR1 LNHDA and CDR2 SQIVND (reference sequence). CDR3 in DNA: TGTGCCAGTAGTACCACGACAGGGGGCAATCAGCCCCAGCATTTT. This codes for CASSTTTGGNQPQHF.

This clonotype was detected only once. V and J are TRBV4-1 and TRBJ2-7; 8 nucleotides line up with TRBD1. CDR1 is MGHRA and CDR2 is YSYEKL in the germline V gene. V was clipped by 4 bases and J by 9 bases; unmatched bases: 2. The CDR3 has 11 amino acids. The CDR3 sequence: CASSLTGGQYF. CDR3 in DNA: TGCGCCAGCAGCCTTACAGGGGGGCAGTACTTC.

CDR3 sequence (DNA): TGTGCGACCAAAAATGGGGGGGGCACTGAAGCTTTCTTT. Translated: CATKNGGGTEAFF. The chain joins TRBV10-3 to TRBJ1-1; possible D gene TRBD1, 5 bases. Germline CDR1 and CDR2: ENHRY and SYGVKD. CDR3 length: 13 amino acids.

This chain uses TRBV5-1 with TRBJ1-1; unclear D gene. CDR3 length equals 16 residues. CDR1 is SGHRS, CDR2 YFSETQ, per germline. Between the trimmed V and J ends, which lost 3 bases and 0 bases, there was a span of 15 bases. DNA of the CDR3: TGCGCCAGCAGCTCCGTGGAGGGCCCCATGAACACTGAAGCTTTCTTT. Its translation: CASSSVEGPMNTEAFF. The variable domain in full, with the rest retrieved from reference TRBV5-1 and TRBJ1-1, is KAGVTQTPRYLIKTRGQQVTLSCSPISGHRSVSWYQQTPGQGLQFLFEYFSETQRNKGNFPGRFSGRQFSNSRSEMNVSTLELGDSALYLCASSSVEGPMNTEAFFGQGTRLTVV.